These 32 T cell receptor beta chains were all obtained from the same sample, sequenced in a study of blood T cell repertoires in COVID-19. The repertoire was sequenced with immunoSEQ multiplex PCR; TCRdb's copy has only in-frame clones and lacks some. The sample lists under 100,000 clones; about 85% were seen once. Input material: peripheral blood. All receptors come from a male donor with acute or convalescent COVID-19.

The rearrangement links TRBV14 to TRBJ1-1; D gene unclear. Between the trimmed V and J ends, which lost 1 base and 4 bases, there was a span of 13 bases. In germline, CDR1 is SGHDN, CDR2 FVKESK. The CDR3 length is 15 residues. The CDR3 protein is CASSQVPGLSTEAFF. CDR3 sequence (DNA): TGTGCCAGCAGCCAAGTTCCGGGATTGAGCACTGAAGCTTTCTTT.

This rearrangement joins TRBV7-8 to TRBJ1-2; the D is unclear. Germline values: CDR1 SGHVS, CDR2 FQNEAQ. The CDR3 is 16 amino acids. Trimming took off 5 bases at V and 8 bases at J, with 24 bases between the two ends. The CDR3 sequence is CASSPNPDKPRRGYTF. The CDR3 DNA follows: TGTGCCAGCAGCCCCAACCCTGACAAGCCTCGGAGGGGCTACACCTTC.

This clone was seen only once. V and J are TRBV19 and TRBJ1-5; no clear D. Germline V gene lookup returns CDR1 LNHDA and CDR2 SQIVND (reference sequence). The CDR3 contains 13 residues. The V and J ends lost 5 bases and 3 bases respectively, with 8 bases between them. The CDR3 region is CASSYSDNQPQHF. The CDR3 bases are TGTGCCAGTAGTTACAGTGACAATCAGCCCCAGCATTTT. Using reference TRBV19 and TRBJ1-5 for the parts outside the CDR3, the full variable domain is DGGITQSPKYLFRKEGQNVTLSCEQNLNHDAMYWYRQDPGQGLRLIYYSQIVNDFQKGDIAEGYSVSREKKESFPLTVTSAQKNPTAFYLCASSYSDNQPQHFGDGTRLSIL.

This chain connects TRBV5-1 to TRBJ2-1; 14 positions match TRBD2. The length of the CDR3 is 18 residues. With 4 bases clipped from V and 0 bases from J, the junction kept 6 bases outside the gene matches. The V gene's germline CDR1 is SGHRS and CDR2 YFSETQ. CDR3 protein: CASSTGLAGVSSYNEQFF. The CDR3 DNA sequence: TGCGCCAGCAGCACGGGACTAGCGGGGGTAAGCTCCTACAATGAGCAGTTCTTC.

The rearrangement links TRBV25-1 to TRBJ2-2; possible D gene TRBD1, 5 bases. Germline V lookup: CDR1 MGHDK, CDR2 SYGVNS. The CDR3 extends over 14 amino acids. The V end lost 5 bases, the J end lost 1 base, and 8 bases lay between the germline ends. The CDR3 is CASSFQGNTGELFF. The CDR3 nucleotides read TGTGCCAGCAGTTTTCAGGGGAACACCGGGGAGCTGTTTTTT.

The CDR3 region is CASSAHPGDNQPQHF. Here the CDR3 DNA reads TGTGCCAGCAGCGCCCACCCGGGGGACAATCAGCCCCAGCATTTT. The J gene is TRBJ1-5, the V gene TRBV9; possible D gene TRBD1, 5 bases. There are 15 residues in the CDR3. The germline gives CDR1 SGDLS, CDR2 YYNGEE. Between the trimmed V and J ends, which lost 3 bases and 3 bases, there was a span of 13 bases.

The V call is TRBV29-1, the J call TRBJ1-1, with a weak D call TRBD1 (6 bases). Germline V CDR1 and CDR2: SQVTM, ANQGSEA. This CDR3 is built from 11 residues. The germline V and J ends were trimmed by 6 bases and 8 bases, with 13 bases remaining between them. CDR3 sequence reads: CSVGHREEAFF. CDR3 DNA: TGCAGCGTCGGACACAGGGAGGAAGCTTTCTTT.

This sequence joins TRBV6-2 or TRBV6-3 and TRBJ2-3; 11 nucleotides match TRBD1. Unmatched junction bases numbered 10, after V lost 7 bases and J lost 7 bases. CDR3 size: 15 residues. Germline V gene sequence: CDR1 MNHEY, CDR2 SVGEGT. The CDR3 bases are TGTGCCAGCACCCCTGGGACAGGGGGATTGCATACGCAGTATTTT. As protein: CASTPGTGGLHTQYF.

The rearrangement uses TRBV3-1 (or the pseudogene TRBV3-2) and TRBJ1-2, with D possibly TRBD1 on 5 matching bases. Trimming took off 4 bases at V and 3 bases at J, with 9 bases between the two ends. This CDR3 has 13 residues. Germline CDR1 is LGHDT and CDR2 is YNNKEL (reference sequence). CDR3 sequence reads: CASSPGTHYGYTF. CDR3 bases: TGTGCCAGCAGCCCGGGGACTCACTATGGCTACACCTTC.

The chain combines TRBV7-9 with TRBJ2-3; 7 bases line up with TRBD1. CDR3 length: 14 residues. Germline loops: CDR1 SEHNR, CDR2 FQNEAQ (reference sequence). The junction had 2 bases not matched to a gene; V was cut back by 3 bases and J by 2 bases. CDR3 bases: TGTGCCAGCAGCTTGACAGGGAACACAGATACGCAGTATTTT. This codes for CASSLTGNTDTQYF.

This clone was seen a handful of times. DNA for the CDR3: TGTGCCAGTAGTATTTTCGGGGGGACAGGGAACGATGGCTACACCTTC. Translated, it gives CASSIFGGTGNDGYTF. J is TRBJ1-2 and V is TRBV19, with TRBD1 matching over 9 bases. Germline V CDR1 and CDR2: LNHDA, SQIVND (reference sequence). The CDR3 runs to 16 residues. Losses at the gene ends were 3 bases for V and 6 bases for J; bases not matched to a gene: 11.

The rearrangement uses TRBV5-1 and TRBJ1-4, with D maybe TRBD1 (5 bases). Trimming removed 1 base from V and 4 bases from J, with 8 bases in between. This CDR3 has 14 residues. The germline V gene has CDR1 SGHRS and CDR2 YFSETQ. Written as DNA, the CDR3 is TGCGCCAGCAGCTTGTGGGGGGGTAATGAAAAACTGTTTTTT. Its protein product is CASSLWGGNEKLFF.

V is TRBV18 and J is TRBJ1-1, with 7 bases fitting TRBD1. The CDR3 contains 13 residues. Germline assignment: CDR1 KGHSH and CDR2 LQKENI. V lost 6 bases, J lost 6 bases, and 7 bases stayed unmatched. CDR3 bases: TGTGCCAGCTCTTACGGGACAGATGCTGAAGCTTTCTTT. It translates to CASSYGTDAEAFF.

J is TRBJ1-4 and V is TRBV29-1, with 8 bases lining up with TRBD1. V dropped 2 bases and J dropped 8; count of bases not matched to a gene: 4. Germline V gene sequence: CDR1 SQVTM, CDR2 ANQGSEA. This CDR3 has 13 residues. CDR3 protein: CSVETTGEEKLFF. The CDR3 DNA reads as TGCAGCGTTGAAACGACAGGGGAGGAAAAACTGTTTTTT.

The chain recombines TRBV19 with TRBJ1-6, with TRBD1 matching over 9 bases. V was pared by 6 bases and J by 9 bases, with 9 bases of the junction left unmatched. The CDR3 runs to 15 residues. CDR1 and CDR2 from the germline V gene are LNHDA and SQIVND (reference sequence). The DNA for the CDR3 is TGTGCCAGTAGCGGACAGGGGTCAGTAACTTCACCCCTCCACTTT. Its protein product is CASSGQGSVTSPLHF.

This chain uses TRBV19 with TRBJ2-2, with 7 bases fitting TRBD1. This CDR3 contains 15 residues. The V gene's germline CDR1 is LNHDA and CDR2 SQIVND (reference sequence). V was pared by 6 bases and J by 2 bases, with 6 bases of the junction left unmatched. CDR3 nucleotides: TGTGCCAGTAGCCCGGGACAGATTAACACCGGGGAGCTGTTTTTT. It specifies CASSPGQINTGELFF.

The chain employs TRBV11-2 and TRBJ2-3, with TRBD2 matching 9 bases. CDR1 SGHAT and CDR2 FQNNGV come from the germline V gene. The length of the CDR3 is 16 residues. The V and J ends lost 4 bases and 0 bases, in that order; junction bases with no gene match: 5. The CDR3 here is CASSWRLAASTDTQYF. CDR3 DNA: TGTGCCAGCAGCTGGCGACTAGCGGCGAGCACAGATACGCAGTATTTT. Variable domain in full (rest from reference TRBV11-2 and TRBJ2-3): EAGVAQSPRYKIIEKRQSVAFWCNPISGHATLYWYQQILGQGPKLLIQFQNNGVVDDSQLPKDRFSAERLKGVDSTLKIQPAKLEDSAVYLCASSWRLAASTDTQYFGPGTRLTVL.

The V and J genes are TRBV3-1 (or the pseudogene TRBV3-2) and TRBJ2-5, with 8 bases fitting TRBD2. J gave up 6 bases and V 3 bases, and 12 bases lay outside the gene matches. This CDR3 spans 16 amino acids. Germline values: CDR1 LGHDT, CDR2 YNNKEL (reference sequence). The CDR3 here is CASSQGSGGGQQTQYF. CDR3 coding DNA: TGTGCCAGCAGCCAGGGGTCCGGCGGGGGGCAGCAGACCCAGTACTTC.

The chain is built from TRBV27 and TRBJ1-2; 7 nucleotides line up with TRBD1. The CDR3 runs 13 residues. J lost 4 bases, V lost 6 bases, and 5 bases had no gene match. In germline, CDR1 is MNHEY, CDR2 SMNVEV (reference sequence). CDR3: CASRTGTAYGYTF. The CDR3 DNA reads TGTGCCAGCAGAACCGGGACAGCCTATGGCTACACCTTC.

The chain links TRBV18 to TRBJ2-7, with no clear D. In germline, CDR1 is KGHSH, CDR2 LQKENI. The CDR3 is made up of 13 amino acids. V was trimmed by 2 bases and J by 7 bases, leaving 12 bases between them. CDR3 nucleotide sequence: TGTGCCAGCTCACCAGGGCCTGGATGGGAGCAGTACTTC. The encoded protein is CASSPGPGWEQYF.

The chain joins TRBV7-9 to TRBJ2-3; TRBD1 is a possible D gene (6 bases). The CDR3 is 16 residues long. Trimming removed 1 base at V and 1 base at J, with 12 bases between. Per the germline V gene, CDR1 is SEHNR and CDR2 is FQNEAQ (reference sequence). The CDR3 bases are TGTGCCAGCAGCTTAGACCTACAGGGTGGCACAGATACGCAGTATTTT. This translates into CASSLDLQGGTDTQYF.

This clone was detected only once. The chain couples TRBV6-5 to TRBJ1-1; 11 bases agree with TRBD1. Unmatched junction bases numbered 2, after V lost 2 bases and J lost 3 bases. This CDR3 region has 15 residues. Germline CDR1 is MNHEY and CDR2 is SVGAGI. The CDR3 DNA is TGTGCCAGCAGTTACGGGACAGGGGGTTACACTGAAGCTTTCTTT. Translation gives CASSYGTGGYTEAFF.

The chain uses TRBV19 and TRBJ2-2; D perhaps matches TRBD2 (6 bases). The CDR3 length is 13 residues. The V gene's germline CDR1 is LNHDA and CDR2 SQIVND (reference sequence). V was pared by 5 bases and J by 15 bases, with 19 bases between. Here the CDR3 DNA reads TGTGCCAGTAGTCCTCGGGACGCCCCGGGGGTGTTTTTT. Protein sequence: CASSPRDAPGVFF.

The rearrangement links TRBV3-1 (or the pseudogene TRBV3-2) to TRBJ2-2; D remains unclear. CDR1 and CDR2 from the germline V gene are LGHDT and YNNKEL (reference sequence). V was trimmed by 0 bases and J by 1 base, leaving 9 bases between them. The CDR3 has 16 amino acids. The CDR3 DNA follows: TGTGCCAGCAGCCAAGATCTTGCAGGGAACACCGGGGAGCTGTTTTTT. It codes for CASSQDLAGNTGELFF.

The sample holds one count of this clone. This chain joins TRBV5-1 and TRBJ1-1; D ambiguous. CDR1 is SGHRS, CDR2 YFSETQ, per germline. V shed 4 bases and J shed 1 base, with 11 bases lying between them. This CDR3 is built from 14 residues. For the CDR3, the DNA is TGCGCCAGCAGCCCCGGGGTACCGAACACTGAAGCTTTCTTT. This sequence encodes CASSPGVPNTEAFF.

The V and J genes are TRBV18 and TRBJ2-1; a weak D match, TRBD1 (5 bases). The CDR3 runs to 14 residues. Germline CDR1 KGHSH, CDR2 LQKENI. V lost 3 bases, J lost 3 bases, and 9 bases lay in between. The CDR3 spells CASSPSTGYNEQFF. CDR3 sequence (DNA): TGTGCCAGCTCACCTTCCACAGGCTACAATGAGCAGTTCTTC.

The gene calls are TRBV2 and TRBJ1-1, with no clear D. The CDR3 is 15 amino acids. V lost 6 bases and J lost 1, with 15 bases in between. Germline CDR1 reads SNHLY; CDR2 reads FYNNEI. The CDR3 nucleotides read TGTGCCAGCAGCGCCTCGGGTGGTAGGAACACTGAAGCTTTCTTT. Translating it yields CASSASGGRNTEAFF.

This chain uses TRBV7-2 with TRBJ2-2, with TRBD1 as a possible D gene (6 bases). Germline CDR1 and CDR2: SGHTA and FQGNSA. V lost 5 bases, J lost 0 bases, and 10 bases lay in between. The CDR3 length is 15 residues. The CDR3 DNA sequence: TGTGCCAGCAGCCCACGGACAGCGAACACCGGGGAGCTGTTTTTT. Translated: CASSPRTANTGELFF.

The chain couples TRBV5-1 to TRBJ2-5; D unresolved. The germline V gene encodes CDR1 SGHRS and CDR2 YFSETQ. CDR3 size: 15 residues. V lost 6 bases and J lost 2, with 17 bases in between. This CDR3 is CASTQGTGWQETQYF. The CDR3 coding sequence is TGCGCCAGCACCCAAGGTACGGGTTGGCAAGAGACCCAGTACTTC. The variable domain in full, with the rest retrieved from reference TRBV5-1 and TRBJ2-5, is KAGVTQTPRYLIKTRGQQVTLSCSPISGHRSVSWYQQTPGQGLQFLFEYFSETQRNKGNFPGRFSGRQFSNSRSEMNVSTLELGDSALYLCASTQGTGWQETQYFGPGTRLLVL.

This clone occurred once. The rearrangement joins TRBV28 to TRBJ1-5, with D tentatively TRBD1 (6 bases). The germline gives CDR1 MDHEN, CDR2 SYDVKM. Trimming removed 2 bases at V and 6 bases at J, with 14 bases between. The CDR3 consists of 15 residues. The CDR3 DNA follows: TGTGCCAGCAGTTTACCGGCAGGGGACGGTCAGCCCCAGCATTTT. Translated, it gives CASSLPAGDGQPQHF.

The chain has TRBV12-3 or TRBV12-4 and TRBJ2-7; possible D gene TRBD1, 6 bases. This CDR3 is 13 amino acids long. Trimming removed 3 bases from V and 2 bases from J, with 8 bases in between. CDR3 coding DNA: TGTGCCAGCAGTTTGGGGGCACCCTACGAGCAGTACTTC. As protein: CASSLGAPYEQYF.

The rearrangement joins TRBV5-1 to TRBJ1-1, with a weak D call TRBD1 (6 bases). Trimming removed 0 bases from V and 4 bases from J, with 13 bases in between. This CDR3 region has 15 residues. In germline, CDR1 is SGHRS, CDR2 YFSETQ. The CDR3 DNA sequence: TGCGCCAGCAGCTTGGCCCAGGGGCTGGGCACTGAAGCTTTCTTT. Translation: CASSLAQGLGTEAFF. Combining the CDR3 with reference TRBV5-1 and TRBJ1-1 gives the whole variable domain KAGVTQTPRYLIKTRGQQVTLSCSPISGHRSVSWYQQTPGQGLQFLFEYFSETQRNKGNFPGRFSGRQFSNSRSEMNVSTLELGDSALYLCASSLAQGLGTEAFFGQGTRLTVV.